Shown below are 31 T cell receptor beta chains from a single sample sequenced in a study of Tregs in tolerant kidney transplant recipients. TCRdb keeps only in-frame clones here, not all; method: immunoSEQ multiplex PCR. Of some 90,000 clones in the sample, 90% to 95% were seen once. The sequenced sample was CD8+ T cells from blood. The receptors here all came from a human donor in good health.

Worth noting for this clone: Compared with germline, one end of the junction differs, possibly owing to a read error. V gene TRBV2 combines with J gene TRBJ2-3; D may be TRBD1 or TRBD2 (5 bases each). From germline, CDR1 is SNHLY and CDR2 FYNNEI. The CDR3 length is 18 residues. The CDR3 loop is CASSVSTMAMGRVIPPIF. For the CDR3, the DNA is TGTGCCAGCAGTGTGAGTACCATGGCCATGGGACGTGTCATCCCCCCTATCTTT. The whole variable domain, remainder taken from reference TRBV2 and TRBJ2-3, is EPEVTQTPSHQVTQMGQEVILRCVPISNHLYFYWYRQILGQKVEFLVSFYNNEISEKSEIFDDQFSVERPDGSNFTLKIRSTKLEDSAMYFCASSVSTMAMGRVIPPIFGPGTRLTVL.

This clone has a single count. V is TRBV7-8 and J is TRBJ2-1; 9 positions match TRBD1. With 3 bases clipped from V and 8 bases from J, the junction kept 14 bases outside the gene matches. This CDR3 is built from 17 residues. Germline CDR1 SGHVS, CDR2 FQNEAQ. In DNA, the CDR3 is TGTGCCAGCAGCTTGGACTATCTCCGGGACAGGGTGGATGAGCAGTTCTTC. It specifies CASSLDYLRDRVDEQFF.

This clone was counted between two and nine times. The chain employs TRBV5-5 and TRBJ1-3, with 7 bases fitting TRBD1. The length of the CDR3 is 15 residues. J gave up 2 bases and V 4 bases, and 6 bases lay outside the gene matches. Germline CDR1 and CDR2: SGHKS and YYEKEE (reference sequence). The CDR3 spells CASSADRAPGNTIYF. The DNA for the CDR3 is TGTGCCAGCAGCGCCGACAGGGCCCCTGGAAACACCATATATTTT.

The chain is built from TRBV4-1 and TRBJ1-5, with a possible D match to TRBD1 (5 bases). The CDR3 runs 15 residues. CDR1 MGHRA and CDR2 YSYEKL come from the germline V gene. The V end lost 3 bases, the J end lost 0 bases, and 9 bases lay between the germline ends. CDR3 residues: CASSQGTYSNQPQHF. The CDR3 region has the DNA TGCGCCAGCAGCCAGGGGACTTATAGCAATCAGCCCCAGCATTTT.

The chain combines TRBV7-9 with TRBJ1-2; D not resolved. Trimming stripped 1 base from V and 3 bases from J, with 12 bases between. Germline CDR1 is SEHNR and CDR2 is FQNEAQ (reference sequence). The CDR3 runs to 15 residues. The CDR3, as DNA: TGTGCCAGCAGCTTAGGCAGGCCCTTGGACTATGGCTACACCTTC. Its protein is CASSLGRPLDYGYTF.

The V gene is TRBV5-1, the J gene TRBJ2-7; weak D call: TRBD1 (5 bases). The ends were cut back, 0 bases at V and 0 bases at J, with 10 bases in the middle. The CDR3 is 15 residues long. Germline lookup yields CDR1 SGHRS and CDR2 YFSETQ. CDR3 sequence: CASSLGQGSSYEQYF. The CDR3 DNA is TGCGCCAGCAGCTTGGGGCAGGGAAGCTCCTACGAGCAGTACTTC.

The CDR3 bases are TGTGCCAGCAGTTTATCGCCGGATACTAACTATGGCTACACCTTC. Its translation: CASSLSPDTNYGYTF. The rearrangement uses TRBV27 and TRBJ1-2; D not certain. Germline CDR1 and CDR2: MNHEY and SMNVEV (reference sequence). V was cut by 0 bases and J by 0 bases, with 8 bases left in between. CDR3 length equals 15 residues.

The chain links TRBV9 to TRBJ2-7, with 7 bases matching TRBD1. Germline trimming cut 3 bases from V and 9 bases from J; bases unmatched to any gene: 15. Germline V gene sequence: CDR1 SGDLS, CDR2 YYNGEE. The CDR3 length is 15 residues. The CDR3 DNA follows: TGTGCCAGCAGCGCCACCGGGACAGACCTACGCGGGCAGTACTTC. It specifies CASSATGTDLRGQYF. The whole variable domain, filled in from reference TRBV9 and TRBJ2-7, reads DSGVTQTPKHLITATGQRVTLRCSPRSGDLSVYWYQQSLDQGLQFLIQYYNGEERAKGNILERFSAQQFPDLHSELNLSSLELGDSALYFCASSATGTDLRGQYFGPGTRLTVT.

V and J are TRBV19 and TRBJ2-7; no firm D call. The CDR3 loop spans 13 amino acids. CDR1 LNHDA and CDR2 SQIVND come from the germline V gene (reference sequence). Trimming removed 3 bases at V and 4 bases at J, with 10 bases between. The CDR3 loop reads CASSMASLYEQYF. CDR3 bases: TGTGCCAGTAGTATGGCCAGCTTATACGAGCAGTACTTC.

The genes are TRBV14 and TRBJ1-3; 7 bases map to TRBD1. The V gene end was trimmed by 3 bases and the J gene end by 4 bases; junction bases not matched to a gene: 6. CDR3 length: 15 residues. From germline, CDR1 is SGHDN and CDR2 FVKESK. The DNA for the CDR3 is TGTGCCAGCAGCCAGGCAGGGGGACGGGGAAACACCATATATTTT. As protein: CASSQAGGRGNTIYF.

The chain uses TRBV21-1 and TRBJ1-6. TRBV21-1 is given as a pseudogene. The CDR3 contains 16 residues. The CDR3 DNA reads TGTGCCAGCAGCAAAGCTCTTTCGGGGGATCGATCACCCCTCCACTTT. Its protein is CASSKALSGDRSPLHF.

The chain carries TRBV10-1 and TRBJ2-1; D possibly corresponds to TRBD1 (6 bases). The CDR3 has 15 amino acids. Germline V gene sequence: CDR1 WNHNN, CDR2 SYGVQD (reference sequence). The V end lost 3 bases, the J end lost 4 bases, and 13 bases lay between the germline ends. CDR3 residues: CASSDLTGPYNEQFF. Here the CDR3 DNA reads TGCGCCAGCAGTGACCTTACAGGGCCGTACAATGAGCAGTTCTTC.

The rearrangement joins TRBV11-2 to TRBJ2-3; D may be TRBD2 (6 bases). This CDR3 has 14 amino acids. The V gene lost 3 bases and the J gene lost 12 bases, with 19 bases spanning the gap. CDR1 is SGHAT, CDR2 FQNNGV, per germline. The CDR3 nucleotides are TGTGCCAGCAGCTTTCTCCCGGGGATAGCGGAACAGTATTTT. Translating it yields CASSFLPGIAEQYF.

The rearrangement links TRBV27 to TRBJ2-7, with 9 bases identical to TRBD1. The germline V gene encodes CDR1 MNHEY and CDR2 SMNVEV (reference sequence). Trimming took 0 bases from V and 2 from J; bases not matched to a gene: 11. The CDR3 spans 18 residues. The CDR3 DNA reads TGTGCCAGCAGTTTATCGGGACAGGGATCGGTGAGGGCCTACGAGCAGTACTTC. It specifies CASSLSGQGSVRAYEQYF.

The V and J genes are TRBV19 and TRBJ1-5, with D uncertain. The CDR3 consists of 15 residues. V was shortened by 3 bases and J by 7 bases, with 16 bases between the two germline ends. Germline V gene lookup returns CDR1 LNHDA and CDR2 SQIVND (reference sequence). CDR3 amino acids: CASSMGSEGPQPQHF. CDR3 DNA sequence: TGTGCCAGTAGTATGGGCAGTGAGGGTCCACAGCCCCAGCATTTT.

The CDR3 nucleotides read TGTGCCTGGACTGGGGTCGGGGTCGGAAACACCGGGGAGCTGTTTTTT. This codes for CAWTGVGVGNTGELFF. The chain couples TRBV30 to TRBJ2-2, with D possibly matching TRBD2 (5 bases). In germline, CDR1 is GTSNPN, CDR2 SVGIG (reference sequence). Trimming shortened V by 4 bases and J by 2 bases, and 17 bases separated the two germline ends. This CDR3 contains 16 residues.

The V gene is TRBV9, the J gene TRBJ2-7; tentative D call: TRBD2 (6 bases). The ends were cut back, 0 bases at V and 0 bases at J, with 10 bases in the middle. The CDR3 sequence is 15 residues long. The V gene's germline CDR1 is SGDLS and CDR2 YYNGEE. DNA for the CDR3: TGTGCCAGCAGCGTAGGGGACTCGAGCTCCTACGAGCAGTACTTC. Its translation: CASSVGDSSSYEQYF.

The rearrangement joins TRBV5-1 to TRBJ1-2; the match to TRBD1 covers 12 bases. The CDR3 spans 16 residues. Germline V gives CDR1 SGHRS, CDR2 YFSETQ. Trimming cost V 5 bases and J 7 bases; bases outside gene matches: 12. For the CDR3, the DNA is TGCGCCAGCAGTCAGGACCGGGACAGGGGGCGCGGTGGCTACACCTTC. Translating gives CASSQDRDRGRGGYTF.

This chain joins TRBV2 and TRBJ1-1; the D gene is possibly TRBD1 (5 bases). The CDR3 is 11 amino acids. V lost 9 bases to trimming and J lost 8 bases, with 13 bases between them. Germline V gene lookup returns CDR1 SNHLY and CDR2 FYNNEI. The CDR3 sequence is CARISTAEAFF. CDR3 bases: TGTGCCAGGATCTCGACAGCAGAAGCTTTCTTT.

The CDR3 here is CAGKDKYTDTQYF. In DNA form, the CDR3 reads TGTGCCGGGAAGGACAAGTACACAGATACGCAGTATTTT. The chain joins TRBV30 to TRBJ2-3, with D perhaps TRBD1 (5 bases). The CDR3 covers 13 residues. The germline gives CDR1 GTSNPN, CDR2 SVGIG (reference sequence). V was cut by 8 bases and J by 2 bases, with 14 bases left in between.

V is TRBV27 and J is TRBJ2-1; the D gene is possibly TRBD1 (6 bases). The CDR3 contains 16 residues. The germline CDR1 and CDR2 sequences are MNHEY and SMNVEV (reference sequence). V was shortened by 2 bases and J by 0 bases, with 11 bases between the two germline ends. CDR3 in DNA: TGTGCCAGCAGTTTAATGGGGGCGTCCTCCTACAATGAGCAGTTCTTC. The encoded protein is CASSLMGASSYNEQFF.

This CDR3 is CASSLGGQDYGYTF. The CDR3 nucleotides are TGTGCCAGCAGCTTGGGGGGGCAGGACTATGGCTACACCTTC. This chain uses TRBV5-6 with TRBJ1-2; D may be TRBD1 (6 bases). Germline CDR1 and CDR2: SGHDT and YYEEEE. This CDR3 has 14 residues. With 0 bases removed from V and 3 bases from J, the gap between germline ends came to 9 bases.

The J gene is TRBJ1-1, the V gene TRBV6-5; the D gene is possibly TRBD1 (6 bases). The length of the CDR3 is 14 residues. The V and J ends lost 1 base and 7 bases respectively, with 13 bases between them. Germline CDR1 is MNHEY and CDR2 is SVGAGI. CDR3 bases: TGTGCCAGCAGTTACTATGCAGGGGTGGATGAAGCTTTCTTT. Translated, it gives CASSYYAGVDEAFF.

The rearrangement joins TRBV5-6 to TRBJ2-7; D is perhaps TRBD2 (6 bases). Trimming took off 4 bases at V and 0 bases at J, with 11 bases between the two ends. CDR3 length: 14 amino acids. Germline V lookup: CDR1 SGHDT, CDR2 YYEEEE. The CDR3 sequence: CASSGRFSSYEQYF. CDR3 coding DNA: TGTGCCAGCAGCGGGAGGTTTAGCTCCTACGAGCAGTACTTC.

The chain couples TRBV27 to TRBJ2-4; D is unresolved. Deletions cut 3 bases from V and 2 bases from J, with 20 bases between. Germline assignment: CDR1 MNHEY and CDR2 SMNVEV (reference sequence). This CDR3 region has 18 residues. The CDR3: CASSFAPPGPAPKNIQYF. As DNA, the CDR3 is TGTGCCAGCAGTTTCGCGCCTCCGGGCCCTGCCCCCAAAAACATTCAGTACTTC.

This rearrangement joins TRBV4-1 to TRBJ2-2, with D perhaps TRBD1 or TRBD2 (5 bases each). The V gene's germline CDR1 is MGHRA and CDR2 YSYEKL. The CDR3 is 16 residues long. V dropped 5 bases and J dropped 3 bases, with 16 bases sitting between them. The CDR3 DNA reads as TGCGCCAGCAGCTATGATCCGGGACGGGACACCGGGGAGCTGTTTTTT. This gives the protein CASSYDPGRDTGELFF.

The chain has TRBV7-9 and TRBJ2-1, with D perhaps matching TRBD1 (7 bases). Germline V gives CDR1 SEHNR, CDR2 FQNEAQ (reference sequence). The CDR3 covers 16 residues. V lost 10 bases and J 2 bases, leaving 21 bases between the germline ends. The DNA of the CDR3 is TGTGCCAACTACCGGGACACAGGGGAGGCCTACAATGAGCAGTTCTTC. Its protein product is CANYRDTGEAYNEQFF.

The rearrangement joins TRBV19 to TRBJ1-6; TRBD1 aligns across 7 bases. V shed 1 base and J 7 bases; nucleotides not matched to a gene: 4. The CDR3 runs to 15 residues. From germline, CDR1 is LNHDA and CDR2 SQIVND (reference sequence). CDR3: CASSIAGTENSPLHF. DNA of the CDR3: TGTGCCAGTAGTATAGCCGGGACAGAGAATTCACCCCTCCACTTT. The full variable domain, with the rest looked up from reference TRBV19 and TRBJ1-6, is DGGITQSPKYLFRKEGQNVTLSCEQNLNHDAMYWYRQDPGQGLRLIYYSQIVNDFQKGDIAEGYSVSREKKESFPLTVTSAQKNPTAFYLCASSIAGTENSPLHFGNGTRLTVT.

The V and J genes are TRBV18 and TRBJ1-1; tentative D call: TRBD1 (5 bases). V was clipped by 3 bases and J by 4 bases, with 18 bases between them. This CDR3 comprises 16 residues. Germline-derived CDR1 and CDR2 are KGHSH and LQKENI. CDR3 protein: CASSPEDQGVFTEAFF. In DNA form, the CDR3 reads TGTGCCAGCTCACCGGAAGATCAAGGGGTTTTCACTGAAGCTTTCTTT. The variable domain in full, completed from reference TRBV18 and TRBJ1-1, reads NAGVMQNPRHLVRRRGQEARLRCSPMKGHSHVYWYRQLPEEGLKFMVYLQKENIIDESGMPKERFSAEFPKEGPSILRIQQVVRGDSAAYFCASSPEDQGVFTEAFFGQGTRLTVV.

This clone was found once. The CDR3 DNA reads as TGTGCCAGCAGCTTGGCGGGGTTCACAGATACGCAGTATTTT. This codes for CASSLAGFTDTQYF. V gene TRBV5-6 combines with J gene TRBJ2-3; tentative D call: TRBD2 (5 bases). Per germline, CDR1 SGHDT and CDR2 YYEEEE. V lost 0 bases and J 2 bases, leaving 7 bases between the germline ends. This CDR3 comprises 14 residues. Supplemented by reference TRBV5-6 and TRBJ2-3, the full variable domain reads DAGVTQSPTHLIKTRGQQVTLRCSPKSGHDTVSWYQQALGQGPQFIFQYYEEEERQRGNFPDRFSGHQFPNYSSELNVNALLLGDSALYLCASSLAGFTDTQYFGPGTRLTVL.

V is TRBV4-2 and J is TRBJ2-1, with 9 bases fitting TRBD2. This CDR3 is 18 amino acids long. Losses at the gene ends were 0 bases for V and 5 bases for J; bases not matched to a gene: 11. The germline V gene encodes CDR1 LGHNA and CDR2 YNFKEQ. CDR3 sequence: CASSQEGISGRINNEQFF. CDR3 in DNA: TGTGCCAGCAGCCAAGAGGGAATTAGCGGGAGAATTAACAATGAGCAGTTCTTC.